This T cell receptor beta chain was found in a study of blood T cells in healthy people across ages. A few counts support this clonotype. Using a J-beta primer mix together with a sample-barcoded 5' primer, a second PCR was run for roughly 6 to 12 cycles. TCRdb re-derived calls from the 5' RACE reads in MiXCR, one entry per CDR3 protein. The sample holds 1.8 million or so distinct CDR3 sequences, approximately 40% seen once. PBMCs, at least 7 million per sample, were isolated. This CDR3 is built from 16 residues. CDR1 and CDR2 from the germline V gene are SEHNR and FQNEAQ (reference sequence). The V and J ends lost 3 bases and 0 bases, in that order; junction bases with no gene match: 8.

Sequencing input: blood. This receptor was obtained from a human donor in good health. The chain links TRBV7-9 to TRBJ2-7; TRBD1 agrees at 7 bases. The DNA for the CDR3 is TGTGCCAGCAGCTTCCCTCCCGGGACAGCCTCCTACGAGCAGTACTTC. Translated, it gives CASSFPPGTASYEQYF.